A single sample gave rise to the 6 T cell receptor beta chains below, sequenced in a study of OX40 agonist ivuxolimab in advanced cancers. Sequencing used immunoSEQ multiplex PCR; TCRdb keeps in-frame clones, though not all of them. The table has roughly 75,000 clones, around nine tenths seen once. The sequencing here drew on CD4+ or CD8+ T cells sorted from blood, taken in a trial of the OX40 agonist ivuxolimab. The receptors here all came from an adult with an advanced solid tumor such as melanoma, head and neck, liver or kidney cancer.

The table lists this clone with a count of one. The V and J genes are TRBV30 and TRBJ2-3; weak D call: TRBD2 (5 bases). CDR3 length: 14 residues. The germline V and J ends were trimmed by 2 bases and 1 base, with 10 bases remaining between them. CDR1 GTSNPN and CDR2 SVGIG come from the germline V gene (reference sequence). This CDR3 is CAWSTDLGTDTQYF. In DNA form, the CDR3 reads TGTGCCTGGAGTACGGACTTGGGCACAGATACGCAGTATTTT.

The chain combines TRBV18 with TRBJ1-5, with D possibly being TRBD1 (5 bases). Trimming cost V 3 bases and J 4 bases, with 7 bases left between them. Germline V gene data show CDR1 as KGHSH and CDR2 as LQKENI. The CDR3 extends over 13 amino acids. The CDR3 DNA follows: TGTGCCAGCTCACCTGACAGTAATCAGCCCCAGCATTTT. Its translation: CASSPDSNQPQHF.

The V and J genes are TRBV6-5 and TRBJ2-7; D is perhaps TRBD1 (6 bases). From germline, CDR1 is MNHEY and CDR2 SVGAGI. This CDR3 region has 14 residues. The germline V and J ends were trimmed by 6 bases and 3 bases, with 15 bases remaining between them. CDR3 region: CASSRTGNGYEQYF. CDR3 DNA sequence: TGTGCCAGCAGCCGCACAGGGAACGGCTACGAGCAGTACTTC.

The rearrangement links TRBV7-2 to TRBJ2-6; no clear D. Germline V gene lookup returns CDR1 SGHTA and CDR2 FQGNSA. CDR3 length: 17 amino acids. V lost 1 base and J 0 bases, leaving 10 bases between the germline ends. This CDR3 is CASSLVVPVSGANVLTF. The CDR3 bases are TGTGCCAGCAGCTTAGTCGTCCCCGTCTCTGGGGCCAACGTCCTGACTTTC.

The chain recombines TRBV27 with TRBJ1-2, with D perhaps matching TRBD1 (5 bases). Trimming took off 0 bases at V and 4 bases at J, with 6 bases between the two ends. Germline assignment: CDR1 MNHEY and CDR2 SMNVEV (reference sequence). The CDR3 has 13 residues. In nucleotides, the CDR3 is TGTGCCAGCAGTTTATCAGGGGCCTATGGCTACACCTTC. Its translation is CASSLSGAYGYTF.

The CDR3 coding sequence is TGTGCCAGCATCTGGGGGGCTGGGGCCAACGTCCTGACTTTC. This gives the protein CASIWGAGANVLTF. This chain uses TRBV7-9 with TRBJ2-6; D possibly corresponds to TRBD2 (6 bases). The CDR3 has 14 amino acids. Trimming stripped 7 bases from V and 2 bases from J, with 9 bases between. Germline lookup yields CDR1 SEHNR and CDR2 FQNEAQ (reference sequence).